These 26 T cell receptor beta chains share one sample of origin, sequenced in a study of blood T cell repertoires in COVID-19. Sequencing was performed with immunoSEQ multiplex PCR; in TCRdb, only in-frame clones are kept and a portion is missing. The sample includes 240,000 or so clones, 70% to 85% seen only once; the top ten take around 1.8%. The sequenced material came from peripheral blood. Receptor source: an elderly woman with acute or convalescent COVID-19.

The chain couples TRBV28 to TRBJ1-1, with 7 bases lining up with TRBD1. CDR1 is MDHEN, CDR2 SYDVKM, per germline. CDR3 length equals 13 residues. V trimming: 6 bases; J trimming: 4 bases; junction bases outside the gene matches: 5. The CDR3 loop is CASSRDRVTEAFF. The CDR3 coding sequence is TGTGCCAGCAGCCGAGACAGGGTCACTGAAGCTTTCTTT.

The CDR3 region is CASSRRAGPYEQYF. In DNA, the CDR3 is TGTGCCAGCAGCAGGAGGGCAGGGCCCTACGAGCAGTACTTC. The chain employs TRBV6-5 and TRBJ2-7, with D possibly TRBD2 on 6 matching bases. There are 14 residues in the CDR3. V lost 6 bases and J lost 2, with 14 bases in between. Per germline, CDR1 MNHEY and CDR2 SVGAGI.

J is TRBJ1-6 and V is TRBV5-6; 9 positions match TRBD1. CDR1 and CDR2 from the germline V gene are SGHDT and YYEEEE. The CDR3 spans 16 residues. The V gene end was trimmed by 4 bases and the J gene end by 7 bases; junction bases not matched to a gene: 9. CDR3 bases: TGTGCCAGCAGCAGGGGGGGGACAGGGCGGAATTCACCCCTCCACTTT. It translates to CASSRGGTGRNSPLHF.

V gene TRBV3-1 (or the pseudogene TRBV3-2) combines with J gene TRBJ2-7, with unresolved D. This CDR3 is built from 15 residues. Trimming removed 1 base from V and 2 bases from J, with 12 bases in between. The germline CDR1 and CDR2 sequences are LGHDT and YNNKEL (reference sequence). The CDR3 protein is CASSQGISQTYEQYF. The CDR3 DNA reads as TGTGCCAGCAGCCAAGGAATCTCCCAGACCTACGAGCAGTACTTC.

CDR3 protein: CASSELRGDEKLFF. In DNA, the CDR3 is TGTGCCAGCAGTGAACTCCGGGGGGATGAAAAACTGTTTTTT. The chain uses TRBV6-1 and TRBJ1-4; TRBD1 might be the D (5 bases). V was clipped by 2 bases and J by 6 bases, with 10 bases between them. The CDR3 is 14 residues long. In germline, CDR1 is MNHNS, CDR2 SASEGT.

The chain uses TRBV2 and TRBJ1-2; no clear D. Trimming took 5 bases from V and 8 from J, leaving 9 bases between them. Germline CDR1 SNHLY, CDR2 FYNNEI. CDR3 size: 11 residues. CDR3 loop: CASSLLSGYTF. In DNA form, the CDR3 reads TGTGCCAGCAGTCTTTTGTCGGGCTACACCTTC.

This clone was counted once. The chain couples TRBV5-1 to TRBJ2-7; 11 nucleotides line up with TRBD1. Unmatched junction bases numbered 13, after V lost 5 bases and J lost 3 bases. Germline V gene lookup returns CDR1 SGHRS and CDR2 YFSETQ. CDR3 length equals 17 residues. CDR3 loop: CASSSGQGAHLSYEQYF. In DNA, the CDR3 is TGCGCCAGCAGTTCTGGACAGGGGGCCCATCTCAGCTACGAGCAGTACTTC.

CDR3 DNA sequence: TGTGCCAGCAGTCGGACAGGCAGAAACACCATATATTTT. Translation: CASSRTGRNTIYF. The chain is built from TRBV6-2 or TRBV6-3 and TRBJ1-3, with TRBD1 identical over 7 bases. The J segment lost 5 bases and the V segment lost 5 bases, leaving 3 bases of the junction unmatched. This CDR3 has 13 amino acids. From germline, CDR1 is MNHEY and CDR2 SVGEGT.

The chain is built from TRBV5-1 and TRBJ2-2; 7 nucleotides match TRBD2. V shed 2 bases, J shed 0 bases, and the junction held 4 bases outside the gene matches. CDR1 is SGHRS, CDR2 YFSETQ, per germline. CDR3 size: 16 residues. CDR3 sequence (DNA): TGCGCCAGCAGCTTAAGAGCGGGGTCGAACACCGGGGAGCTGTTTTTT. Encoded protein: CASSLRAGSNTGELFF.

This chain uses TRBV9 with TRBJ1-2, with a possible D match to TRBD1 (6 bases). CDR3 length: 16 residues. Per the germline V gene, CDR1 is SGDLS and CDR2 is YYNGEE. V gave up 0 bases and J gave up 0 bases, with 12 bases separating them. The CDR3 region has the DNA TGTGCCAGCAGCGTAGGAGGGACACAGACTAACTATGGCTACACCTTC. This translates into CASSVGGTQTNYGYTF.

The chain combines TRBV6-2 or TRBV6-3 with TRBJ1-5, with 9 positions matching TRBD1. CDR1 MNHEY and CDR2 SVGEGT come from the germline V gene. V dropped 5 bases and J dropped 6; count of bases not matched to a gene: 5. The CDR3 covers 14 residues. The DNA of the CDR3 is TGTGCCAGCAGTAACCGGGACAGGGTTCAGCCCCAGCATTTT. Translated, it gives CASSNRDRVQPQHF.

The rearrangement links TRBV10-3 to TRBJ2-7, with a possible D match to TRBD1 (6 bases). Deletions cut 8 bases from V and 7 bases from J, with 18 bases between. Germline values: CDR1 ENHRY, CDR2 SYGVKD. The CDR3 contains 13 residues. The CDR3 DNA sequence: TGTGCCATCCAAGAGGTGTCAGGGGCGGAGCAGTACTTC. Protein: CAIQEVSGAEQYF.

The chain recombines TRBV7-9 with TRBJ2-7; 13 bases fit TRBD2. Trimming at V came to 1 base and at J to 4 bases, leaving 7 bases not matched to a gene. CDR3 length equals 17 residues. Germline CDR1 SEHNR, CDR2 FQNEAQ (reference sequence). The CDR3 is CASSLEGGLAGPYEQYF. In nucleotides, the CDR3 is TGTGCCAGCAGCTTAGAGGGGGGACTAGCGGGACCTTACGAGCAGTACTTC.

The chain carries TRBV2 and TRBJ2-7; 8 positions match TRBD1. V lost 4 bases, J lost 2 bases, and 10 bases stayed unmatched. Germline values: CDR1 SNHLY, CDR2 FYNNEI. The CDR3 is 16 amino acids. The CDR3 loop is CASSVGVTGVAYEQYF. In DNA, the CDR3 is TGTGCCAGCAGTGTTGGTGTGACAGGGGTTGCCTACGAGCAGTACTTC.

This chain joins TRBV7-9 and TRBJ2-7; 12 bases match TRBD1. Trimming took 1 base from V and 4 from J; bases not matched to a gene: 5. The CDR3 runs to 16 residues. Germline V gene data show CDR1 as SEHNR and CDR2 as FQNEAQ (reference sequence). CDR3 nucleotide sequence: TGTGCCAGCAGCTTAGAACCGGGACAGGGGGCTTACGAGCAGTACTTC. Its translation is CASSLEPGQGAYEQYF.

The chain has TRBV7-3 and TRBJ2-1; D may be TRBD1 (5 bases). Germline CDR1 SGHTA, CDR2 FQGTGA. CDR3 length: 11 residues. Trimming took 5 bases from V and 9 from J, leaving 8 bases between them. The CDR3 coding sequence is TGTGCCAGCAGCAAAGACAGTGAGCAGTTCTTC. Its protein product is CASSKDSEQFF.

The CDR3 protein is CASSLGSSGGSYEQYF. In DNA form, the CDR3 reads TGCGCCAGCAGCTTGGGATCCAGCGGGGGGTCCTACGAGCAGTACTTC. This chain connects TRBV5-1 to TRBJ2-7; TRBD2 agrees at 9 bases. The CDR3 has 16 residues. Germline V gene sequence: CDR1 SGHRS, CDR2 YFSETQ. V trimming: 0 bases; J trimming: 1 base; junction bases outside the gene matches: 5.

This CDR3 reads CASSGQGIGPNYGYTF. The CDR3 DNA is TGTGCCAGCAGTGGACAGGGGATAGGACCTAACTATGGCTACACCTTC. V is TRBV28 and J is TRBJ1-2, with 9 bases fitting TRBD1. The CDR3 extends over 16 amino acids. The germline V gene has CDR1 MDHEN and CDR2 SYDVKM. Trimming at V came to 5 bases and at J to 0 bases, leaving 7 bases not matched to a gene.

The rearrangement links TRBV13 to TRBJ1-6; 7 nucleotides align to TRBD1. The V and J ends lost 2 bases and 7 bases, in that order; junction bases with no gene match: 14. Germline V gene data show CDR1 as PRHDT and CDR2 as FYEKMQ (reference sequence). The CDR3 has 18 amino acids. CDR3 amino acids: CASSLRGPKGAVNSPLHF. CDR3 DNA: TGTGCCAGCAGCTTAAGGGGCCCCAAGGGGGCAGTGAATTCACCCCTCCACTTT.

The chain combines TRBV24-1 with TRBJ2-1, with D possibly being TRBD2 (6 bases). The CDR3 contains 17 residues. In germline, CDR1 is KGHDR, CDR2 SFDVKD. V was clipped by 5 bases and J by 0 bases, with 16 bases between them. The CDR3 is CATSGWDSSPSYNEQFF. Written as DNA, the CDR3 is TGTGCCACCAGTGGTTGGGACTCTAGTCCCTCCTACAATGAGCAGTTCTTC.

This clone appeared a single time. This chain links TRBV3-1 (or the pseudogene TRBV3-2) with TRBJ2-5; the match to TRBD2 covers 8 bases. CDR3 length: 19 amino acids. Germline V gene data show CDR1 as LGHDT and CDR2 as YNNKEL (reference sequence). The ends lost 3 bases at V and 5 bases at J; junction bases unmatched: 20. CDR3 sequence reads: CASSQDCTSAGAVKETQYF. CDR3 sequence (DNA): TGTGCCAGCAGCCAGGACTGCACTTCAGCGGGAGCGGTTAAGGAGACCCAGTACTTC.

V and J are TRBV19 and TRBJ1-2; D is possibly TRBD1 (6 bases). The CDR3 runs to 15 residues. From germline, CDR1 is LNHDA and CDR2 SQIVND (reference sequence). The V and J ends lost 4 bases and 0 bases respectively, with 12 bases between them. The CDR3 sequence: CASSNLGGPNYGYTF. DNA of the CDR3: TGTGCCAGTAGTAACCTCGGGGGGCCTAACTATGGCTACACCTTC.

The rearrangement links TRBV20-1 to TRBJ2-3; no clear D. Trimming cost V 6 bases and J 2 bases, with 3 bases left between them. CDR1 is DFQATT, CDR2 SNEGSKA, per germline (reference sequence). The CDR3 extends over 10 amino acids. CDR3 protein: CSAYTDTQYF. Here the CDR3 DNA reads TGCAGTGCCTACACAGATACGCAGTATTTT.

CDR3 region: CASNHGTDTQYF. The DNA for the CDR3 is TGTGCCAGCAACCACGGGACAGATACGCAGTATTTT. The V gene is TRBV9, the J gene TRBJ2-3, with D hard to call. This CDR3 is built from 12 residues. Germline V gives CDR1 SGDLS, CDR2 YYNGEE. V lost 6 bases and J lost 3, with 8 bases in between.

The count of this clone is one. The chain is built from TRBV27 and TRBJ2-7, with 7 bases fitting TRBD1. There are 17 residues in the CDR3. Germline V CDR1 and CDR2: MNHEY, SMNVEV (reference sequence). V was clipped by 0 bases and J by 2 bases; unmatched bases: 10. CDR3 sequence: CASSLSLRGQDPYEQYF. The CDR3 DNA is TGTGCCAGCAGTTTATCGTTGCGTGGACAGGACCCCTACGAGCAGTACTTC.

On this clone: The same CDR3 also results from other DNA sequences found in this sample. The V call is TRBV7-2, the J call TRBJ1-5; 8 bases fit TRBD1. The germline V gene encodes CDR1 SGHTA and CDR2 FQGNSA. This CDR3 comprises 14 residues. V lost 4 bases, J lost 2 bases, and 1 base stayed unmatched. The CDR3: CASSSDRGNQPQHF. The DNA of the CDR3 is TGTGCCAGCAGCTCGGACAGGGGCAATCAGCCCCAGCATTTT.